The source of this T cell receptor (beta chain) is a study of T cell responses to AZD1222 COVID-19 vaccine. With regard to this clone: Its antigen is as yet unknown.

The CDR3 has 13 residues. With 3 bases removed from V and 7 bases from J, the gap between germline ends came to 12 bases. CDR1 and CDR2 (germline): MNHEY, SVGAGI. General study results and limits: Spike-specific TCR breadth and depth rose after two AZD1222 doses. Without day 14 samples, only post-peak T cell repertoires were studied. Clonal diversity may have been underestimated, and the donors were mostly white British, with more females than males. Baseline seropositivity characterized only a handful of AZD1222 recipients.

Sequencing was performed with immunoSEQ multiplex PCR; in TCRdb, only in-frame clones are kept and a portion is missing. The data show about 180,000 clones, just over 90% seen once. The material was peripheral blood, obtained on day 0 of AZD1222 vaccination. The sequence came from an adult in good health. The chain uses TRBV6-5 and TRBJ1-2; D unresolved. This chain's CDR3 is CASSYVGDRGYTF. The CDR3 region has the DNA TGTGCCAGCAGTTATGTCGGGGATCGTGGCTACACCTTC.